This entry lists 5 T cell receptor beta chains sequenced from one sample in a study of T cell repertoires in cytomegalovirus infection (dated by TCRdb to between 2018 and 2021). Sequencing was carried out with an Illumina HiSeq 1500. Using fastp at Q25 and MiXCR, TCRdb reprocessed the public reads and kept productive beta chains. One record per CDR3 amino acid sequence lists the most common genes and DNA. A total of some 230,000 distinct CDR3 sequences appear in this sample, approximately 22% of them only once. Of the sample, 15% to 20% is held by the ten largest clones. Material: CD8+ T cells from PBMCs. The source of these receptors is a human donor in good health (CMV status not recorded). Some clones in this sample may be carry-over from other donors' samples.

The chain recombines TRBV5-1 with TRBJ1-1, with unresolved D. The length of the CDR3 is 13 residues. V lost 5 bases, J lost 1 base, and 9 bases lay in between. The germline gives CDR1 SGHRS, CDR2 YFSETQ. The CDR3 here is CASRAFQNTEAFF. DNA for the CDR3: TGCGCCAGCAGGGCATTCCAGAACACTGAAGCTTTCTTT.

This clonotype was picked up a small number of times. V and J are TRBV20-1 and TRBJ2-7; 11 bases map to TRBD1. Germline V lookup: CDR1 DFQATT, CDR2 SNEGSKA (reference sequence). The CDR3 spans 14 residues. The trim removed 5 bases at V and 3 bases at J, leaving 6 bases unmatched. In DNA, the CDR3 is TGCAGTGCTGAACGGACAGGGGGCTACTACGAGCAGTACTTC. Protein sequence: CSAERTGGYYEQYF.

The rearrangement links TRBV12-3 or TRBV12-4 to TRBJ2-3; no clear D gene. V lost 5 bases, J lost 5 bases, and 20 bases lay in between. The CDR3 consists of 16 residues. This CDR3 reads CASSLRPVAAGDTQYF. For the CDR3, the DNA is TGTGCCAGCAGTCTCCGGCCGGTTGCGGCTGGAGATACGCAGTATTTT.

V gene TRBV5-5 combines with J gene TRBJ2-1; D remains unclear. Trimming removed 0 bases at V and 9 bases at J, with 7 bases between. The germline V gene encodes CDR1 SGHKS and CDR2 YYEKEE (reference sequence). The CDR3 runs 12 residues. The DNA for the CDR3 is TGTGCCAGCAGCTTGGATGGGGTTGAGCAGTTCTTC. This translates into CASSLDGVEQFF. Drawing the rest from reference TRBV5-5 and TRBJ2-1, the complete variable domain is DAGVTQSPTHLIKTRGQQVTLRCSPISGHKSVSWYQQVLGQGPQFIFQYYEKEERGRGNFPDRFSARQFPNYSSELNVNALLLGDSALYLCASSLDGVEQFFGPGTRLTVL.

This clonotype has more than one count but fewer than ten. This chain uses TRBV11-2 with TRBJ2-7; 7 bases line up with TRBD1. Germline CDR1 SGHAT, CDR2 FQNNGV. This CDR3 region has 14 residues. Unmatched junction bases numbered 8, after V lost 5 bases and J lost 4 bases. Written as DNA, the CDR3 is TGTGCCAGCAGCCGTACGGGGACAGATTACGAGCAGTACTTC. Protein sequence: CASSRTGTDYEQYF.